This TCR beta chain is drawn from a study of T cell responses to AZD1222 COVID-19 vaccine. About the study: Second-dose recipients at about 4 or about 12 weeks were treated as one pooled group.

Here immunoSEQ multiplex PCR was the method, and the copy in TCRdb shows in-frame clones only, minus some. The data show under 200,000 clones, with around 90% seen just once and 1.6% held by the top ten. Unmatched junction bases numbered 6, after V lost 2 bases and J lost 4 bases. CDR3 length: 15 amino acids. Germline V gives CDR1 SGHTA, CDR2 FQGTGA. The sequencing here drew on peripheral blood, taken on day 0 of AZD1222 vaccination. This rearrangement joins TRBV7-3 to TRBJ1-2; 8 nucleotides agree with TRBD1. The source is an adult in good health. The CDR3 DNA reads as TGTGCCAGCAGCTTAGCCGGGACAGGATTCTATGGCTACACCTTC. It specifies CASSLAGTGFYGYTF. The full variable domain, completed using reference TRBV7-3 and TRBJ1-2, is GAGVSQTPSNKVTEKGKYVELRCDPISGHTALYWYRQSLGQGPEFLIYFQGTGAADDSGLPNDRFFAVRPEGSVSTLKIQRTERGDSAVYLCASSLAGTGFYGYTFGSGTRLTVV.